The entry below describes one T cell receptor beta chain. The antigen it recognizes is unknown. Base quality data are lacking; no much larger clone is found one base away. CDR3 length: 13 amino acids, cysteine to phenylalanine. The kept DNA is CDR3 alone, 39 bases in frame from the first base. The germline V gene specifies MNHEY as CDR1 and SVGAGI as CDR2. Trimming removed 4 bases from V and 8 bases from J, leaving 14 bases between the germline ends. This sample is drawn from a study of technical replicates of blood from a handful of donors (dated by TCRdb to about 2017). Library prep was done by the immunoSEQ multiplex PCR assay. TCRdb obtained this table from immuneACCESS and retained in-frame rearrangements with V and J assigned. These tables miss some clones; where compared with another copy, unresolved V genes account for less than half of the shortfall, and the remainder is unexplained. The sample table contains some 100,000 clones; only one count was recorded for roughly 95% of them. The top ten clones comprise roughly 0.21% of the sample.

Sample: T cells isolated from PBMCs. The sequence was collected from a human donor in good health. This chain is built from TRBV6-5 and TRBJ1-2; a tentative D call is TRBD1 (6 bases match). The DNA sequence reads TGTGCCAGCAGTTTACAGGGAACGTACGGCTACACCTTC. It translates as CASSLQGTYGYTF.